Each of the 30 T cell receptor beta chains below was sequenced from the same sample in a study of post-analysis software for immune sequencing data. General study points: Roughly five TRBV segments appeared more often in patients than in controls, and TRBV5-6, TRBV5-1 and TRBV20-1 were among these.

Incorporated into the TCR beta cDNA libraries were unique molecular identifiers, which served to reduce PCR and sequencing biases. One entry per CDR3 protein results from TCRdb running MiXCR on the PCR reads. The table shows approximately 660,000 distinct CDR3 sequences, with 55% to 60% occurring only once. Antigen specificity for these receptors is unknown. Input material: blood. These receptors originate from a girl aged 2 to 10 with multiple sclerosis.

The chain uses TRBV27 and TRBJ1-5; TRBD1 is a possible D gene (6 bases). Deletions cut 6 bases from V and 7 bases from J, with 16 bases between. Germline CDR1 MNHEY, CDR2 SMNVEV (reference sequence). The CDR3 length is 14 residues. The CDR3 region has the DNA TGTGCCAGCAGCTTACGGGCAGGGGACCAGCCCCAGCATTTT. Its protein product is CASSLRAGDQPQHF.

Turning to this clonotype: At one of its ends the junction is not consistent with the germline gene, which may arise from a read error. The gene calls are TRBV7-9 and TRBJ1-2; 12 positions agree with TRBD1. Germline CDR1 reads SEHNR; CDR2 reads FQNEAQ (reference sequence). The CDR3 sequence is 18 residues long. The CDR3 spells CAGSLAPGTGGAYYGYTF. As DNA, the CDR3 is TGTGCCGGCAGCTTAGCCCCCGGGACAGGGGGCGCATACTATGGCTACACCTTC.

This clonotype occurred a few times. The chain carries TRBV5-5 and TRBJ1-2; D is undetermined. The CDR3 loop spans 14 amino acids. V was pared by 0 bases and J by 2 bases, with 8 bases between. Germline V gives CDR1 SGHKS, CDR2 YYEKEE (reference sequence). CDR3 nucleotides: TGTGCCAGCAGCTTGGAATACGGCAACTATGGCTACACCTTC. Protein: CASSLEYGNYGYTF. The full variable domain, with the rest looked up from reference TRBV5-5 and TRBJ1-2, is DAGVTQSPTHLIKTRGQQVTLRCSPISGHKSVSWYQQVLGQGPQFIFQYYEKEERGRGNFPDRFSARQFPNYSSELNVNALLLGDSALYLCASSLEYGNYGYTFGSGTRLTVV.

The chain joins TRBV7-2 to TRBJ2-3; D is undetermined. Germline CDR1 SGHTA, CDR2 FQGNSA. V lost 0 bases, J lost 11 bases, and 6 bases lay in between. This CDR3 contains 11 residues. CDR3 nucleotides: TGTGCCAGCAGCTTAGCTCTCGGGCAGTATTTT. Translated, it gives CASSLALGQYF.

The V and J genes are TRBV20-1 and TRBJ2-7; TRBD2 matches at 9 bases. This CDR3 region has 14 residues. Germline CDR1 and CDR2: DFQATT and SNEGSKA (reference sequence). Trimming cost V 1 base and J 9 bases; bases outside gene matches: 10. The CDR3 region is CSARAGGKAGGQYF. The CDR3 nucleotides read TGCAGTGCTAGAGCCGGTGGGAAAGCGGGAGGGCAGTACTTC.

The chain recombines TRBV24-1 with TRBJ2-3, with 8 positions matching TRBD1. Unmatched junction bases numbered 7, after V lost 4 bases and J lost 2 bases. From germline, CDR1 is KGHDR and CDR2 SFDVKD. This CDR3 contains 16 residues. CDR3 protein: CATSDIGDRNTDTQYF. CDR3 nucleotide sequence: TGTGCCACCAGTGACATAGGGGACAGGAACACAGATACGCAGTATTTT.

The chain recombines TRBV29-1 with TRBJ2-1; TRBD2 is a possible D gene (6 bases). This CDR3 comprises 12 residues. The V end lost 7 bases, the J end lost 4 bases, and 11 bases lay between the germline ends. Per germline, CDR1 SQVTM and CDR2 ANQGSEA. This chain's CDR3 is CSAAGPYNEQFF. CDR3 bases: TGCAGCGCAGCGGGTCCGTACAATGAGCAGTTCTTC.

This clonotype was seen a handful of times. The rearrangement links TRBV9 to TRBJ1-1; D gene ambiguous. Germline lookup yields CDR1 SGDLS and CDR2 YYNGEE. The length of the CDR3 is 13 residues. V was pared by 5 bases and J by 0 bases, with 8 bases between. The CDR3 sequence is CASRTGLNTEAFF. The DNA for the CDR3 is TGTGCCAGCAGGACGGGGTTGAACACTGAAGCTTTCTTT.

The chain links TRBV6-6 to TRBJ2-5; D might be TRBD2 (7 bases). Per germline, CDR1 MNHNY and CDR2 SVGAGI (reference sequence). The CDR3 consists of 15 residues. V lost 2 bases and J lost 4, with 14 bases in between. The CDR3 coding sequence is TGTGCCAGCAGTTACCCCGGGGGGCCAGTAGAGACCCAGTACTTC. Protein product: CASSYPGGPVETQYF.

The genes are TRBV27 and TRBJ2-1; possibly TRBD2 for D (5 bases). The germline V and J ends were trimmed by 7 bases and 7 bases, with 17 bases remaining between them. There are 14 residues in the CDR3. In germline, CDR1 is MNHEY, CDR2 SMNVEV (reference sequence). The CDR3 protein is CASTTSTGGNEQFF. The CDR3 DNA sequence: TGTGCCAGCACCACCTCGACCGGAGGTAATGAGCAGTTCTTC.

This clonotype was observed a few times. This chain links TRBV29-1 with TRBJ2-7, with D unclear. Looked up from germline, CDR1 is SQVTM and CDR2 is ANQGSEA. The CDR3 loop spans 13 amino acids. Trimming shortened V by 4 bases and J by 4 bases, and 14 bases separated the two germline ends. The CDR3 protein is CSVGRNGSYEQYF. CDR3 DNA sequence: TGCAGCGTTGGCAGGAACGGATCTTACGAGCAGTACTTC.

J is TRBJ2-7 and V is TRBV6-1; TRBD1 agrees at 9 bases. Germline assignment: CDR1 MNHNS and CDR2 SASEGT. The CDR3 is made up of 14 amino acids. V lost 5 bases to trimming and J lost 5 bases; unmatched junction nucleotides: 7. Written as DNA, the CDR3 is TGTGCCAGCAGTCAATGGACAGGGGTGGACGAGCAGTACTTC. Encoded protein: CASSQWTGVDEQYF.

This clonotype was detected a few times. The V call is TRBV6-5, the J call TRBJ2-5, with D uncertain. The CDR3 length is 14 residues. V dropped 6 bases and J dropped 1 base, with 12 bases sitting between them. Germline-derived CDR1 and CDR2 are MNHEY and SVGAGI. For the CDR3, the DNA is TGTGCCAGCAGCGGAAGTCCGCTCCAAGAGACCCAGTACTTC. The encoded protein is CASSGSPLQETQYF.

This clonotype was found once. The CDR3 spells CASSLQPPGQGPYGYTF. The CDR3 region has the DNA TGTGCCAGCAGCCTTCAACCTCCGGGACAGGGTCCCTATGGCTACACCTTC. The chain has TRBV7-6 and TRBJ1-2, with 9 positions matching TRBD1. The J segment lost 4 bases and the V segment lost 5 bases, leaving 14 bases of the junction unmatched. Germline V gene lookup returns CDR1 SGHVS and CDR2 FNYEAQ. The CDR3 length is 17 residues.

This chain uses TRBV15 with TRBJ2-7; TRBD2 matches 7 bases. V trimming: 0 bases; J trimming: 5 bases; junction bases outside the gene matches: 7. The CDR3 has 15 amino acids. CDR1 is LNHNV and CDR2 is YYDKDF in the germline V gene (reference sequence). CDR3 protein: CATSREGGSSDEQYF. The CDR3 DNA reads as TGTGCCACCAGCAGAGAGGGCGGGAGTAGCGACGAGCAGTACTTC.

V usage is TRBV6-6 and J usage is TRBJ1-2; TRBD1 aligns across 7 bases. This CDR3 has 12 residues. The V gene end was trimmed by 1 base and the J gene end by 8 bases; junction bases not matched to a gene: 1. Germline CDR1 and CDR2: MNHNY and SVGAGI (reference sequence). The CDR3 loop is CASSYLQGGYTF. The CDR3 DNA is TGTGCCAGCAGTTACTTACAGGGGGGCTACACCTTC.

This clonotype was observed a few times. V is TRBV5-4 and J is TRBJ2-5; D not resolved. CDR1 is SGHNT, CDR2 YYREEE, per germline (reference sequence). The CDR3 length is 13 residues. The germline V and J ends were trimmed by 4 bases and 3 bases, with 10 bases remaining between them. CDR3 loop: CASSLRNEETQYF. CDR3 nucleotides: TGTGCCAGCAGCCTACGGAACGAAGAGACCCAGTACTTC.

The chain joins TRBV5-1 to TRBJ1-4, with 7 nucleotides matching TRBD1. Germline V CDR1 and CDR2: SGHRS, YFSETQ. The CDR3 consists of 16 residues. The V and J ends lost 4 bases and 3 bases, in that order; junction bases with no gene match: 9. For the CDR3, the DNA is TGCGCCAGCAGCCGGACATCCGGGACAGCTAATGAAAAACTGTTTTTT. Amino acids: CASSRTSGTANEKLFF.

The chain links TRBV27 to TRBJ2-7, with 9 positions matching TRBD2. This CDR3 has 16 residues. Germline V gives CDR1 MNHEY, CDR2 SMNVEV (reference sequence). After removal of 10 bases from V and 4 bases from J, the junction contained 17 bases not matched to a gene. CDR3 bases: TGTGCCACCCAGTCGGGGACTAGCAATTTAGGATACGAGCAGTACTTC. It yields the protein CATQSGTSNLGYEQYF.

As concerns this clonotype: A junction boundary mismatches the germline segment, possibly from a read error. V usage is TRBV4-3 and J usage is TRBJ2-7, with D perhaps assigned TRBD1 or TRBD2 (7 bases each). The CDR3 extends over 14 amino acids. Germline V gene data show CDR1 as LGHNA and CDR2 as YSLEER. The CDR3 region has the DNA TGCGCCAGCCGCCAGACAGGGACTAAATACGAGCAGTACTTC. Its protein is CASRQTGTKYEQYF.

V gene TRBV6-1 combines with J gene TRBJ2-1, with 9 bases matching TRBD1. Germline values: CDR1 MNHNS, CDR2 SASEGT. This CDR3 contains 15 residues. With V trimmed by 6 bases and J by 4 bases, 7 bases remained unmatched. Here the CDR3 reads CASSAGTGNYNEQFF. The DNA for the CDR3 is TGTGCCAGCAGCGCCGGGACAGGGAATTACAATGAGCAGTTCTTC.

This chain connects TRBV27 to TRBJ2-1; 9 nucleotides match TRBD1. V lost 5 bases, J lost 9 bases, and 5 bases stayed unmatched. This CDR3 has 13 amino acids. Germline lookup yields CDR1 MNHEY and CDR2 SMNVEV (reference sequence). The DNA for the CDR3 is TGTGCCAGCAGTCCGACAGGGGGATCTGAGCAGTTCTTC. It is translated as CASSPTGGSEQFF.

This clonotype was counted once. This CDR3 is CASSLGLALYEQYF. The CDR3 region has the DNA TGCGCCAGCAGCTTGGGACTAGCACTCTACGAGCAGTACTTC. The rearrangement uses TRBV5-1 and TRBJ2-7; 7 bases line up with TRBD2. Germline assignment: CDR1 SGHRS and CDR2 YFSETQ. The CDR3 spans 14 residues. J gave up 3 bases and V 0 bases, and 3 bases lay outside the gene matches. The variable domain in full, completed from reference TRBV5-1 and TRBJ2-7, reads KAGVTQTPRYLIKTRGQQVTLSCSPISGHRSVSWYQQTPGQGLQFLFEYFSETQRNKGNFPGRFSGRQFSNSRSEMNVSTLELGDSALYLCASSLGLALYEQYFGPGTRLTVT.

This clonotype appeared once. The chain combines TRBV12-3 or TRBV12-4 with TRBJ2-7; TRBD1 agrees at 7 bases. This CDR3 region has 15 residues. V lost 6 bases, J lost 0 bases, and 8 bases stayed unmatched. The CDR3 sequence: CASRARDSVSYEQYF. The CDR3 coding sequence is TGTGCCAGCAGAGCTCGGGACAGCGTCTCCTACGAGCAGTACTTC.

This clonotype has just a few counts. The gene calls are TRBV7-8 and TRBJ1-6, with a tentative D call TRBD1 (5 bases). The CDR3 runs to 13 residues. Germline-derived CDR1 and CDR2 are SGHVS and FQNEAQ. V was clipped by 2 bases and J by 9 bases, with 8 bases between them. CDR3 bases: TGTGCCAGCAGCTTACAGGGTTCTTCACCCCTCCACTTT. Its translation is CASSLQGSSPLHF.

This clonotype was seen a handful of times. The gene calls are TRBV10-2 and TRBJ2-4; 8 positions agree with TRBD2. The CDR3 is made up of 17 amino acids. Trimming at V came to 0 bases and at J to 4 bases, leaving 8 bases not matched to a gene. The germline V gene encodes CDR1 WSHSY and CDR2 SAAADI. The CDR3 nucleotides are TGCGCCAGCAGTGAGTCGAAGCTAGCGGGCGGAAAAAACATTCAGTACTTC. Amino acids: CASSESKLAGGKNIQYF.

This clonotype was seen a few times. The rearrangement joins TRBV7-2 to TRBJ2-1; possibly TRBD1 for D (5 bases). Germline values: CDR1 SGHTA, CDR2 FQGNSA. This CDR3 is built from 13 residues. Between the trimmed V and J ends, which lost 4 bases and 10 bases, there was a span of 14 bases. Written as DNA, the CDR3 is TGTGCCAGCAGCTGGGGCTTACAGGCGGAGCAGTTCTTC. Its protein product is CASSWGLQAEQFF. The full variable domain, its missing parts supplied by reference TRBV7-2 and TRBJ2-1, is GAGVSQSPSNKVTEKGKDVELRCDPISGHTALYWYRQSLGQGLEFLIYFQGNSAPDKSGLPSDRFSAERTGGSVSTLTIQRTQQEDSAVYLCASSWGLQAEQFFGPGTRLTVL.

The chain combines TRBV29-1 with TRBJ2-5; a possible D gene is TRBD1 (5 bases). CDR1 is SQVTM and CDR2 is ANQGSEA in the germline V gene. This CDR3 region has 13 residues. Trimming removed 2 bases at V and 6 bases at J, with 13 bases between. The DNA for the CDR3 is TGCAGCGTTGAAAGGGGCCTGGAGAAGACCCAGTACTTC. Translation gives CSVERGLEKTQYF.

This clonotype came up a few times. The rearrangement joins TRBV5-1 to TRBJ2-7; TRBD1 matches 9 bases. This CDR3 has 14 residues. Germline V lookup: CDR1 SGHRS, CDR2 YFSETQ. The V and J ends lost 4 bases and 0 bases, in that order; junction bases with no gene match: 2. CDR3 loop: CASSRDRVSYEQYF. The CDR3, as DNA: TGCGCCAGCAGCCGGGACAGGGTCTCCTACGAGCAGTACTTC.

V and J are TRBV6-5 and TRBJ2-5, with 8 bases aligning to TRBD1. This CDR3 has 15 amino acids. Germline V lookup: CDR1 MNHEY, CDR2 SVGAGI. The V gene end was trimmed by 6 bases and the J gene end by 5 bases; junction bases not matched to a gene: 11. The CDR3 loop is CASSTGQGIGETQYF. As DNA, the CDR3 is TGTGCCAGCAGCACCGGACAGGGTATTGGCGAGACCCAGTACTTC.